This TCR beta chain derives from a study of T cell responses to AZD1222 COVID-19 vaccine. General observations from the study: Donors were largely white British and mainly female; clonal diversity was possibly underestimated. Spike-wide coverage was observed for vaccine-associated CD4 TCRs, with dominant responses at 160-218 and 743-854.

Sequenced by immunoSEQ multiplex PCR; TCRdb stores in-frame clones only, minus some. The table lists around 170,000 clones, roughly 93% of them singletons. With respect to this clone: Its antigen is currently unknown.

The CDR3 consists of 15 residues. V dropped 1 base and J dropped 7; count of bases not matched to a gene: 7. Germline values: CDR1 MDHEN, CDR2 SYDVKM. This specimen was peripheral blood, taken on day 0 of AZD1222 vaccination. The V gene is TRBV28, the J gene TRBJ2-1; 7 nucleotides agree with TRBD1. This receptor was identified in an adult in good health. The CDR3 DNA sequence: TGTGCCAGCAGTTTATTGGGGGACAGAAGAAATGAGCAGTTCTTC. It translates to CASSLLGDRRNEQFF.